The source of this T cell receptor (beta chain) is a study of beta chain features in type 1 diabetes. Study at large: Healthy donors, compared against patients, showed similar age, gender and cell yields.

The isolated RNA, all of it, was reverse transcribed, so expressed TCRB transcripts were what got sequenced. Sequenced by immunoSEQ multiplex PCR; TCRdb stores in-frame clones only, minus some. The sample records over 300,000 clones, roughly 8% being singletons. Germline V gene sequence: CDR1 SGHRS, CDR2 YFSETQ. This CDR3 comprises 16 residues. The J segment lost 2 bases and the V segment lost 0 bases, leaving 4 bases of the junction unmatched. CD4+ naive, central memory, regulatory and stem cell-like memory subsets were isolated by sorting on CD45RO/CCR7/CD25/CD127/CD95/CD27. Study-wide results and limits: Shortening that was moderate but significant affected the TCRB CDR3s of Type 1 diabetes patients in all four CD4+ subsets. In type 1 diabetes patients, VDJ junctions had fewer insertions; deletions at these junctions were more frequent.

In this sample, this clone turned up a few times. Its target is not known. What was sequenced was central memory CD4+ T cells from blood. This receptor was obtained from a woman under 30 in good health. This rearrangement joins TRBV5-1 to TRBJ2-3; 9 bases are shared with TRBD2. The CDR3 DNA follows: TGCGCCAGCAGCTTGGTTAGCGGGAGAGCCACAGATACGCAGTATTTT. It translates to CASSLVSGRATDTQYF.